This TCR beta chain was obtained from a study of T-cell memory formation after mild COVID-19. One entry per CDR3 protein, called by TCRdb with MiXCR from the 5' RACE reads. In the table there are fewer than 650,000 distinct CDR3 sequences, about 20% of which are singletons. This clonotype was observed many times. This CDR3 has 14 residues. Trimming took off 5 bases at V and 0 bases at J, with 8 bases between the two ends. Germline V gene sequence: CDR1 SNHLY, CDR2 FYNNEI. Sequences were obtained from PBMCs or a T cell subset sorted from them (not recorded which). The source is an adult woman who had mild COVID-19 (a few samples of this study predate the infection). Cell type and time point are not known. The V gene is TRBV2, the J gene TRBJ1-5, with D hard to call. The CDR3 nucleotides read TGTGCCAGCAGTAACGGTTATAGCAATCAGCCCCAGCATTTT. Protein sequence: CASSNGYSNQPQHF.